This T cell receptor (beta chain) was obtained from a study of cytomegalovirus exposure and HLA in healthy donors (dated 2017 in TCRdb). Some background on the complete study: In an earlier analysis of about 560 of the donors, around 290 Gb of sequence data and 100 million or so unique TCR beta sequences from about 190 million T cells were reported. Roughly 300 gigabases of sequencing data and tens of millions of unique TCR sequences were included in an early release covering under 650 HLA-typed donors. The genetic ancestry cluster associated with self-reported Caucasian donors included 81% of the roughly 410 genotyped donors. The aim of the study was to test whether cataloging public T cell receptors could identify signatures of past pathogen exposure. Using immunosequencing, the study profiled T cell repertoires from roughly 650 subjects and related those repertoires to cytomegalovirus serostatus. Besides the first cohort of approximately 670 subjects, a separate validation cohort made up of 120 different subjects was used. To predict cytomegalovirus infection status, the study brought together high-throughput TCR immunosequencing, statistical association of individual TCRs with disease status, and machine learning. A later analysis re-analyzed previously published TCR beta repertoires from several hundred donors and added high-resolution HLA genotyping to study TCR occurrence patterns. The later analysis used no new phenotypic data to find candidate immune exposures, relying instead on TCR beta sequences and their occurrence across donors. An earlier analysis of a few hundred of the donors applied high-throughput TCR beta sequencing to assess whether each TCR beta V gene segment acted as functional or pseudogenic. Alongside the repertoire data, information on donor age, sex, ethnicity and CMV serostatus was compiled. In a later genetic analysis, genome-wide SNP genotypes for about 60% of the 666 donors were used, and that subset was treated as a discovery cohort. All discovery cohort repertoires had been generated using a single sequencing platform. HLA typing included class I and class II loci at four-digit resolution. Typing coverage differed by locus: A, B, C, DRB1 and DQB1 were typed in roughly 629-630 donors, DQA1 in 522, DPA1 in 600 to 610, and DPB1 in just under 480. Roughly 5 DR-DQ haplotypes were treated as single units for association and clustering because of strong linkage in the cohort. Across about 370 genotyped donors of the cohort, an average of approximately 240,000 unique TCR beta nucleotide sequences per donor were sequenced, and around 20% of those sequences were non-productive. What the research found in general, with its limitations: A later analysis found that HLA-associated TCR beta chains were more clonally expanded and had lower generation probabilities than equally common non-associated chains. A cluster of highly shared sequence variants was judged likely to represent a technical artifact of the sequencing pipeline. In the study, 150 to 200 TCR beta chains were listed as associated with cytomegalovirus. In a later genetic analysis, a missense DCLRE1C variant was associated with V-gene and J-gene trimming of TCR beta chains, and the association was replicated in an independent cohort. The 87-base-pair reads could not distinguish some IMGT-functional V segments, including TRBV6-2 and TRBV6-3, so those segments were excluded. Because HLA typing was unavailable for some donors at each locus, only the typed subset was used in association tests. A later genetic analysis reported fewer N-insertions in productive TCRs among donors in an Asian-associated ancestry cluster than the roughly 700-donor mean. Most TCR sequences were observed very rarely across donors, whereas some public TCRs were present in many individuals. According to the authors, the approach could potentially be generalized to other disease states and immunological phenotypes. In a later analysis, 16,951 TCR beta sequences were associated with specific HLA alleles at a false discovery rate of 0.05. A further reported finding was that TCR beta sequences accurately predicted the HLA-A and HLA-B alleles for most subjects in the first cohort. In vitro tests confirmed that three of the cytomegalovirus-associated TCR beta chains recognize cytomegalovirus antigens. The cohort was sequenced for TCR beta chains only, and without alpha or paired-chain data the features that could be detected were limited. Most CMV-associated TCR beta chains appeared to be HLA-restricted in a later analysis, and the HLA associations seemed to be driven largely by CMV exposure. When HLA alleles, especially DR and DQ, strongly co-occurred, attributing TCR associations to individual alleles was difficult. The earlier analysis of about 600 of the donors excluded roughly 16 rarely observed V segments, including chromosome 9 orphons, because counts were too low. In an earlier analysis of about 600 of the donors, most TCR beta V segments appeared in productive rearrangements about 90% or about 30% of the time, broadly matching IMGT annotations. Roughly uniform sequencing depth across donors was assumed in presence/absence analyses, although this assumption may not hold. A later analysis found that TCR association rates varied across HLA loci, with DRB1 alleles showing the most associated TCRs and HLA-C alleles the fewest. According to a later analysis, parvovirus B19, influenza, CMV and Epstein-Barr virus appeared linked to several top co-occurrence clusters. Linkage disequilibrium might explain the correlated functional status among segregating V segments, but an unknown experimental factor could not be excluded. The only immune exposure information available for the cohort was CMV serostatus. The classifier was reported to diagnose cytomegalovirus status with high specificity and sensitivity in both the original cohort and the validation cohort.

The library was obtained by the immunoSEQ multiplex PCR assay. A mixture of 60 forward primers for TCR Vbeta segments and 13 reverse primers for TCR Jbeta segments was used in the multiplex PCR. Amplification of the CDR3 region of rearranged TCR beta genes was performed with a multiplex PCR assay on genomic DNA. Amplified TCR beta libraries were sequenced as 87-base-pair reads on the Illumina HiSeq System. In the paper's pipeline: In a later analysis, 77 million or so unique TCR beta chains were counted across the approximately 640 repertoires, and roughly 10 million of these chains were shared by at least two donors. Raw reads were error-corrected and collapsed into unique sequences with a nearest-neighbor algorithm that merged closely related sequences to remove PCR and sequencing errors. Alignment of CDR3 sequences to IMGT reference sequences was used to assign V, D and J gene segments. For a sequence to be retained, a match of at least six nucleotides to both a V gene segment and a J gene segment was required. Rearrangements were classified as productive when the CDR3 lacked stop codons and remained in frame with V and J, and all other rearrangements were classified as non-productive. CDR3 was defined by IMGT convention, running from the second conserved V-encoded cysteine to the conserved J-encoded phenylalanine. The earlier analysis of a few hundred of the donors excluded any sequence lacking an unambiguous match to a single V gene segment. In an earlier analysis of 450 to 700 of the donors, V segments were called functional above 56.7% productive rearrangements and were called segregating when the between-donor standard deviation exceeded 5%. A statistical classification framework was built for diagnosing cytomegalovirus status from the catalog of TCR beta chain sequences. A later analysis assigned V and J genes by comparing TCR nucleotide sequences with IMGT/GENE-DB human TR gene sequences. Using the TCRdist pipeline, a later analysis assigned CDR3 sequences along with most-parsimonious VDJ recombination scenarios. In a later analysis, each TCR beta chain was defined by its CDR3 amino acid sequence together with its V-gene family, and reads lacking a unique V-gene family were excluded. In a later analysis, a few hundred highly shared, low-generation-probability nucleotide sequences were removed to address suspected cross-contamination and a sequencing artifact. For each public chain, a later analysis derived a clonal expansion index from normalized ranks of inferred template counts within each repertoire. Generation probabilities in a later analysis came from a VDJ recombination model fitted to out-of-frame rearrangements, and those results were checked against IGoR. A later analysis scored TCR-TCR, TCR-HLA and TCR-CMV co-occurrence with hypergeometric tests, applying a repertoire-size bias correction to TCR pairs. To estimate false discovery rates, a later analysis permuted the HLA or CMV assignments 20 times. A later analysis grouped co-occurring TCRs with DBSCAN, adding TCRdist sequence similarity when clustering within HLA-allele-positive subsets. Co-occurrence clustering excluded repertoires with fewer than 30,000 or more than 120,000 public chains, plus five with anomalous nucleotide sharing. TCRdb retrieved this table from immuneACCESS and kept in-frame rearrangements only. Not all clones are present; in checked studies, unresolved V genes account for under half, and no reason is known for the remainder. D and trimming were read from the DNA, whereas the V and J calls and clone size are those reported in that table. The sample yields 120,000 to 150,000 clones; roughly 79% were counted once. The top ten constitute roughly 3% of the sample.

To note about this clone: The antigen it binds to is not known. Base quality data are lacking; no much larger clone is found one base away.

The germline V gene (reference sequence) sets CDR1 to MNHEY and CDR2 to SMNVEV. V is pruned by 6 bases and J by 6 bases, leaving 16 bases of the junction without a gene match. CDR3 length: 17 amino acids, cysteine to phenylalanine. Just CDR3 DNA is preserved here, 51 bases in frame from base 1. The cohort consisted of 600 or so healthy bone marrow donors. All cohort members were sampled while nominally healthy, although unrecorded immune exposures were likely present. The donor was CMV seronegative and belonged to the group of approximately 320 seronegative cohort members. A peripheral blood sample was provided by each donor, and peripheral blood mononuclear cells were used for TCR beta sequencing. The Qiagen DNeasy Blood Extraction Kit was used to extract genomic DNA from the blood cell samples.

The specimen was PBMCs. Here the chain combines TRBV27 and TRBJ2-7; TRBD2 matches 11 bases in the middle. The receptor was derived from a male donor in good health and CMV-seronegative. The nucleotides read TGTGCCAGCAGGTATAGCGGGAGGGCCGTCGGTAGGACCGAGCAGTACTTC. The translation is CASRYSGRAVGRTEQYF.